This entry concerns a single TCR beta chain. Its antigen remains unknown. V was cut by 5 bases and J by 4 bases, with 18 bases left in between. The CDR3 is made up of 15 amino acids. Germline CDR1 SGHAT, CDR2 FQDESV (reference sequence). The sample belongs to a study of cytomegalovirus exposure and HLA in healthy donors. The study's findings and limits: Cytomegalovirus status, reportedly, was diagnosed with high specificity and sensitivity by the classifier.

Both 60 Vbeta primers and 13 Jbeta primers went into the PCR. Clones were sequenced by immunoSEQ multiplex PCR, and TCRdb holds only the in-frame ones, with some missing. The sample lists 90,000 to 120,000 clones, approximately 80% occurring once. Sample: PBMCs. The rearrangement links TRBV11-1 to TRBJ2-7; D perhaps matches TRBD1 (6 bases). This TCR came from a male donor in good health and CMV-seronegative. The CDR3 DNA reads TGTGCCAGCAGCGACCGGGACACTACGCTATACGAGCAGTACTTC. Its translation: CASSDRDTTLYEQYF.